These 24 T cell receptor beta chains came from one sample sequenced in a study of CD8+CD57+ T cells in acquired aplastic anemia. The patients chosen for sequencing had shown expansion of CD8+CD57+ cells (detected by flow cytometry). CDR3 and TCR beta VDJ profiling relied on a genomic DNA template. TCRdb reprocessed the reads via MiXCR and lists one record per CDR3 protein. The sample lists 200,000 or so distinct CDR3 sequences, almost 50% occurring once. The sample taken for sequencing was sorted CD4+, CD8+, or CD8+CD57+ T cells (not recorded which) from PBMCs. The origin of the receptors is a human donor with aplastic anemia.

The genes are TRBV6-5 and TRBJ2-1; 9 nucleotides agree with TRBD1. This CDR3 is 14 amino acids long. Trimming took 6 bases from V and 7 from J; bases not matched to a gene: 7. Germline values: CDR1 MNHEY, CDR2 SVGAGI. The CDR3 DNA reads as TGTGCCAGCAGCGTCGCCGGGACAGGGAATGAGCAGTTCTTC. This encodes CASSVAGTGNEQFF.

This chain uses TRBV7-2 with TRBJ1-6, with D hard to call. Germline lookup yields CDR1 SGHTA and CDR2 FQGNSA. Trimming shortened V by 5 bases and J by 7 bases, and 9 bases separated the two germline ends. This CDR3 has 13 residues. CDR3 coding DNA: TGTGCCAGCAGCAGACCTGGGAATTCACCCCTCCACTTT. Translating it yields CASSRPGNSPLHF. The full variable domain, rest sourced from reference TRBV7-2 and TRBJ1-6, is GAGVSQSPSNKVTEKGKDVELRCDPISGHTALYWYRQSLGQGLEFLIYFQGNSAPDKSGLPSDRFSAERTGGSVSTLTIQRTQQEDSAVYLCASSRPGNSPLHFGNGTRLTVT.

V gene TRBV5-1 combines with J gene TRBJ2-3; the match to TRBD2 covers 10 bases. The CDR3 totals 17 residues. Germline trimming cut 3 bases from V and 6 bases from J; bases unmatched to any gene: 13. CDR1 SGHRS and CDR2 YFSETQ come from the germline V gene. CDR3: CASSSSLSGGASDTQYF. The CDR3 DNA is TGCGCCAGCAGCTCCTCCCTCAGCGGGGGGGCCAGTGATACGCAGTATTTT.

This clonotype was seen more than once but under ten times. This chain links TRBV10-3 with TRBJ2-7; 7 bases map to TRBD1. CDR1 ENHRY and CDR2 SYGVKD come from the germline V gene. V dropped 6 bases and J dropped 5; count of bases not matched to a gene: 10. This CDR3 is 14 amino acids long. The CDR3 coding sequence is TGTGCCATCAGGGAGACAGGGAATTTAGACGAGCAGTACTTC. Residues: CAIRETGNLDEQYF.

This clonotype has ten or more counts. The DNA for the CDR3 is TGCAGTGCTAGAGATCGGGGGAAGGGGAGGTACACTGAAGCTTTCTTT. Its translation: CSARDRGKGRYTEAFF. This chain links TRBV20-1 with TRBJ1-1; TRBD1 is a possible D gene (5 bases). The CDR3 contains 16 residues. Germline V gene data show CDR1 as DFQATT and CDR2 as SNEGSKA (reference sequence). Trimming took 0 bases from V and 3 from J, leaving 17 bases between them.

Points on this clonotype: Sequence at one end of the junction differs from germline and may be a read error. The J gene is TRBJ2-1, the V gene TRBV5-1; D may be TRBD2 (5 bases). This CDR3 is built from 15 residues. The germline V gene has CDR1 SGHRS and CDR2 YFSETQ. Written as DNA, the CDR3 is TGCGCCAGCAGCTTGCTGGGAGCCGCCTCGCCTGAGCGGTTCTTC. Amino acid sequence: CASSLLGAASPERFF.

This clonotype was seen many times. The CDR3 here is CASGLGRTETQYF. CDR3 nucleotides: TGTGCTAGTGGCCTCGGGAGAACAGAGACCCAGTACTTC. This chain connects TRBV12-5 to TRBJ2-5, with a weak D call TRBD2 (6 bases). Germline V gives CDR1 LGHNT, CDR2 FRNRAP. Trimming pared 6 bases from V and 4 bases from J, leaving 12 bases between. The CDR3 covers 13 residues.

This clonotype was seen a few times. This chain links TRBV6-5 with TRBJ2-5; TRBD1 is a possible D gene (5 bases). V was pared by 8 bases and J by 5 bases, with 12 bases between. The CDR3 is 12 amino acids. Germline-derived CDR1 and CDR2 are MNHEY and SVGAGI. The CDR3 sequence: CASSQGRETQYF. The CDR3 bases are TGTGCCAGCTCGCAGGGTCGGGAGACCCAGTACTTC.

In DNA, the CDR3 is TGTGCCAGCAGCTTATTTTCTATAAGACAGGGCACTGAAGCTTTCTTT. It encodes CASSLFSIRQGTEAFF. The chain is built from TRBV7-2 and TRBJ1-1; 7 nucleotides agree with TRBD1. With V trimmed by 2 bases and J by 4 bases, 10 bases remained unmatched. The germline gives CDR1 SGHTA, CDR2 FQGNSA. The CDR3 spans 16 residues.

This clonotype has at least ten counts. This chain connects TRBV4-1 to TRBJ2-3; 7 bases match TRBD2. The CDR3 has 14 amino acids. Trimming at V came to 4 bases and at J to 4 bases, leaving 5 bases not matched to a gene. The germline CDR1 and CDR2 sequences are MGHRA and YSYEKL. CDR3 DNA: TGCGCCAGCAGCCGGCTAGCGGTGTCAGATACGCAGTATTTT. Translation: CASSRLAVSDTQYF.

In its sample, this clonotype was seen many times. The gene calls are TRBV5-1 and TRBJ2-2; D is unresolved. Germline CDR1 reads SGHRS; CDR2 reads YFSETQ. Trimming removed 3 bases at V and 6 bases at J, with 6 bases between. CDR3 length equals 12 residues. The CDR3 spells CASSWESGELFF. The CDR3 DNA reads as TGCGCCAGCAGCTGGGAATCCGGGGAGCTGTTTTTT.

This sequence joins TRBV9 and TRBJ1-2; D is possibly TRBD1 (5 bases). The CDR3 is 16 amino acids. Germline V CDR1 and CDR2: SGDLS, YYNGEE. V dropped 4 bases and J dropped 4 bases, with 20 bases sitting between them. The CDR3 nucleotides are TGTGCCAGCAGCTCAGACGGGGCCAGGTCCTCCTATGGCTACACCTTC. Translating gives CASSSDGARSSYGYTF.

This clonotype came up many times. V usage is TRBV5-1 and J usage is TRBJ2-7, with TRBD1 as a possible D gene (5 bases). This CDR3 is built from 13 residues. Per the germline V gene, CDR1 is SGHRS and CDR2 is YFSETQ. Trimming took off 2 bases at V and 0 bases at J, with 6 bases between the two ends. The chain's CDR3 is CASSFTGSYEQYF. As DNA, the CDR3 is TGCGCCAGCAGCTTCACAGGCTCCTACGAGCAGTACTTC.

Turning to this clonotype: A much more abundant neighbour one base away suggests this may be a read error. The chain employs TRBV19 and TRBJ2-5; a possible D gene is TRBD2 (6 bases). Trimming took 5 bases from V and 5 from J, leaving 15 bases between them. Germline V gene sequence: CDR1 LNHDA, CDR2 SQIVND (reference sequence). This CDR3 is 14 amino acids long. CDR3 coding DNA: TGTGCCAGTAGTCCCGACCAAGGAGGGGAGACCCAGTACTTC. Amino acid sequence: CASSPDQGGETQYF.

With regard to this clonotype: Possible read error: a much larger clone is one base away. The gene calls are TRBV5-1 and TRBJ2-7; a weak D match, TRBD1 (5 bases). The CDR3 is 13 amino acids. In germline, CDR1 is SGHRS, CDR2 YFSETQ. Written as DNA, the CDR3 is TGTGCCAGCAGCTTGGGGCGGACCTACGAGCAGTACTTC. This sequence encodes CASSLGRTYEQYF.

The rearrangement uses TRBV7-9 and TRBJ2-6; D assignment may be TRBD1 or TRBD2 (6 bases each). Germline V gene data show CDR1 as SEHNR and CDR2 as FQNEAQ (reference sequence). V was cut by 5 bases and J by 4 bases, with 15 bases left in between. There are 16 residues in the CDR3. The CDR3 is CASSPGANTGANVLTF. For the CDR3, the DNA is TGTGCCAGCAGCCCGGGGGCGAACACCGGGGCCAACGTCCTGACTTTC. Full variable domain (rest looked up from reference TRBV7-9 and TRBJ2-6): DTGVSQNPRHKITKRGQNVTFRCDPISEHNRLYWYRQTLGQGPEFLTYFQNEAQLEKSRLLSDRFSAERPKGSFSTLEIQRTEQGDSAMYLCASSPGANTGANVLTFGAGSRLTVL.

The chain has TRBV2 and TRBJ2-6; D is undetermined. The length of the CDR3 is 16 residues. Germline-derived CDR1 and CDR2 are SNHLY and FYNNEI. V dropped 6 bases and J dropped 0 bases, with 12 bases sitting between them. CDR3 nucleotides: TGTGCCAGCAGCTCCCGACGGAACTCTGGGGCCAACGTCCTGACTTTC. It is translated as CASSSRRNSGANVLTF.

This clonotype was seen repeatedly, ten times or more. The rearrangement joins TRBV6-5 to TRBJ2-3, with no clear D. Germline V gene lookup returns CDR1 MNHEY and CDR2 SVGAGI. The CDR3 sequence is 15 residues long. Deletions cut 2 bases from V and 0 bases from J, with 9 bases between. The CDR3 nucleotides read TGTGCCAGCAGTTACGAACAGTCTAGCACAGATACGCAGTATTTT. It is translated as CASSYEQSSTDTQYF.

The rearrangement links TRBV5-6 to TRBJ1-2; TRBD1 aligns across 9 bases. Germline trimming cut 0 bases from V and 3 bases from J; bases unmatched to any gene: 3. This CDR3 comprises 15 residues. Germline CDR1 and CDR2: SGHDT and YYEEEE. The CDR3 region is CASSLVTGGDYGYTF. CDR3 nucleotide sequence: TGTGCCAGCAGCTTGGTAACAGGGGGCGACTATGGCTACACCTTC. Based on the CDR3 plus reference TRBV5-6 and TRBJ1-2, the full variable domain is DAGVTQSPTHLIKTRGQQVTLRCSPKSGHDTVSWYQQALGQGPQFIFQYYEEEERQRGNFPDRFSGHQFPNYSSELNVNALLLGDSALYLCASSLVTGGDYGYTFGSGTRLTVV.

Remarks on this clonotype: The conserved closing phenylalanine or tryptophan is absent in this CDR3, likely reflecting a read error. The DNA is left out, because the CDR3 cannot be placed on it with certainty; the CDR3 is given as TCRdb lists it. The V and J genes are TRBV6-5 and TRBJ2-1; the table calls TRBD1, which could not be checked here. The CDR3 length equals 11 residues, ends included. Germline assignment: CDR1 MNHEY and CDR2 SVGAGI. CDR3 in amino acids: CASSLRQGGRL.

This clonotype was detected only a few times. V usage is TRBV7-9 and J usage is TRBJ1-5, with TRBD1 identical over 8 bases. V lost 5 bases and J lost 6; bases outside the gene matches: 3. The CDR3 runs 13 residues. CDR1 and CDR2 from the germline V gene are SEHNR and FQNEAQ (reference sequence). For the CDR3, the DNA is TGTGCCAGCAGCCCCGGACAGGGTCAGCCCCAGCATTTT. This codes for CASSPGQGQPQHF.

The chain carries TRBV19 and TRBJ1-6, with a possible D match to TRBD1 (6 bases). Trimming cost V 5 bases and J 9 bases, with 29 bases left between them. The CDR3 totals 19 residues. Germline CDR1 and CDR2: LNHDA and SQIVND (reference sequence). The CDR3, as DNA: TGTGCCAGTAGTCCCCCGGACAGAAGGGGGTGGCCTGGAGCTTCACCCCTCCACTTT. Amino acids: CASSPPDRRGWPGASPLHF. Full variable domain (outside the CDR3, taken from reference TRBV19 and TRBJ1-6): DGGITQSPKYLFRKEGQNVTLSCEQNLNHDAMYWYRQDPGQGLRLIYYSQIVNDFQKGDIAEGYSVSREKKESFPLTVTSAQKNPTAFYLCASSPPDRRGWPGASPLHFGNGTRLTVT.

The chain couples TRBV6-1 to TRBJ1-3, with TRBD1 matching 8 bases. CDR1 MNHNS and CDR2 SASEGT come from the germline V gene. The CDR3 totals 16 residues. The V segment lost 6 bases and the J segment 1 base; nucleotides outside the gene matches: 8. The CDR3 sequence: CASSRDRTTSGNTIYF. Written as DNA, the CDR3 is TGTGCCAGCAGCCGGGACAGGACTACTTCTGGAAACACCATATATTTT.

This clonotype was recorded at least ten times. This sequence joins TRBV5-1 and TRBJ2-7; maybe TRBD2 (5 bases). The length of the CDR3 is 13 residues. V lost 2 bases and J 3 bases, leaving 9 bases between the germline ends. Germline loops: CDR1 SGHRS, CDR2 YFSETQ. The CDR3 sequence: CASSFDYSYEQYF. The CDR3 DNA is TGCGCCAGCAGCTTCGACTATAGCTACGAGCAGTACTTC.